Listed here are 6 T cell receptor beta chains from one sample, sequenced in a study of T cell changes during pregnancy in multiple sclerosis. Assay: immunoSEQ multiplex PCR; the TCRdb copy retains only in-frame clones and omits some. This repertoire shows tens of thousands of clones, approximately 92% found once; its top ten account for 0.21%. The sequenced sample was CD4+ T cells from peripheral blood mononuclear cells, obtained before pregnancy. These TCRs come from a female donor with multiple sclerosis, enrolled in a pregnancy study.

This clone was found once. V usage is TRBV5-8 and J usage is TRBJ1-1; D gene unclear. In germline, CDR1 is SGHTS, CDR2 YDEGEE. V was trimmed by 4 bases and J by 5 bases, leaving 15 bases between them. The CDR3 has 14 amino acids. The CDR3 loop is CASSSDRVRTEAFF. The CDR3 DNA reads TGTGCCAGCAGCAGTGATCGGGTTCGAACTGAAGCTTTCTTT.

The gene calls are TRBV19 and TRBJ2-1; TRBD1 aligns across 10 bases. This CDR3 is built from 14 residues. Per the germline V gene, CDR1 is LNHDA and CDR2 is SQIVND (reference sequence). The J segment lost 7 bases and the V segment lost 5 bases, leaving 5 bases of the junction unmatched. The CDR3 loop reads CASSPRQGANEQFF. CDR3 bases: TGTGCCAGTAGTCCCCGACAGGGGGCAAATGAGCAGTTCTTC.

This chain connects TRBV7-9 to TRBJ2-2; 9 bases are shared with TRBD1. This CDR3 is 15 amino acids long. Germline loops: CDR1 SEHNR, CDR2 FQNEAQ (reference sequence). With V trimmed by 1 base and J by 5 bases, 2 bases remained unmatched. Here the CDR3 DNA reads TGTGCCAGCAGCTTAGACAGGGGGCTGACCGGGGAGCTGTTTTTT. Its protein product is CASSLDRGLTGELFF.

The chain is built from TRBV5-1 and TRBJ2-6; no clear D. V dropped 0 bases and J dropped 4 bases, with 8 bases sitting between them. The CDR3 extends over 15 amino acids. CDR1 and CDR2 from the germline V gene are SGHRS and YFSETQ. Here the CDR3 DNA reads TGCGCCAGCAGCTTGGGGAGTACCGGGGCCAACGTCCTGACTTTC. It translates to CASSLGSTGANVLTF.

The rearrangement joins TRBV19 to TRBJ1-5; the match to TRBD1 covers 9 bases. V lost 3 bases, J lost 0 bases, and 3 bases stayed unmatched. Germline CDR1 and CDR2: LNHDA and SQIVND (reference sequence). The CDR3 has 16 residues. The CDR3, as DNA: TGTGCCAGTAGTATGGGGACAGGGTTTAGCAATCAGCCCCAGCATTTT. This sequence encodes CASSMGTGFSNQPQHF.

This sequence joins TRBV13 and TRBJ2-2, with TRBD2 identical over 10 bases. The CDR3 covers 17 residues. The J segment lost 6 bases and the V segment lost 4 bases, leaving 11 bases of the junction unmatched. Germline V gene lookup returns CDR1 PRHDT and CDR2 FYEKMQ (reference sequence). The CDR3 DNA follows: TGTGCCAGCAGCTGGAGCGGGAGGGGAGTCGGGGCCGGGGAGCTGTTTTTT. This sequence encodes CASSWSGRGVGAGELFF.